These 15 T cell receptor beta chains came from one sample sequenced in a study of T cells in tuberculosis. TCRdb's copy holds only in-frame clones and misses some; the assay was immunoSEQ multiplex PCR. The sample shows tens of thousands of clones, nearly 95% of them seen only once. Sequences were obtained from PBMCs. The receptors were gathered from a donor between 10 and 35 years old with latent tuberculosis or without tuberculosis infection.

The genes are TRBV25-1 and TRBJ1-1, with a weak D call TRBD1 (5 bases). This CDR3 has 13 amino acids. Trimming removed 4 bases from V and 9 bases from J, with 15 bases in between. CDR1 MGHDK and CDR2 SYGVNS come from the germline V gene. The CDR3 nucleotides read TGTGCCAGCAGTGGGGCCCCGGGACTTCAAGCTTTCTTT. Protein product: CASSGAPGLQAFF. Using reference TRBV25-1 and TRBJ1-1 for the parts outside the CDR3, the full variable domain is EADIYQTPRYLVIGTGKKITLECSQTMGHDKMYWYQQDPGMELHLIHYSYGVNSTEKGDLSSESTVSRIRTEHFPLTLESARPSHTSQYLCASSGAPGLQAFFGQGTRLTVV.

The chain carries TRBV2 and TRBJ1-2, with D possibly TRBD1 on 5 matching bases. The CDR3 spans 14 residues. From germline, CDR1 is SNHLY and CDR2 FYNNEI. V was shortened by 3 bases and J by 4 bases, with 12 bases between the two germline ends. CDR3 amino acids: CASSDGSQGYGYTF. The CDR3 DNA follows: TGTGCCAGCAGTGATGGCAGCCAGGGCTATGGCTACACCTTC.

The rearrangement uses TRBV4-1 and TRBJ2-3; maybe TRBD2 (6 bases). The V and J ends lost 4 bases and 6 bases respectively, with 11 bases between them. The CDR3 is 13 residues long. Germline loops: CDR1 MGHRA, CDR2 YSYEKL. The CDR3 protein is CASSRGRLDTQYF. DNA of the CDR3: TGCGCCAGCAGCCGGGGGAGGTTGGATACGCAGTATTTT.

The chain combines TRBV29-1 with TRBJ1-5, with D unclear. The germline V and J ends were trimmed by 4 bases and 2 bases, with 9 bases remaining between them. This CDR3 contains 13 residues. The germline gives CDR1 SQVTM, CDR2 ANQGSEA. CDR3 amino acids: CSVGSGGNQPQHF. CDR3 DNA sequence: TGCAGCGTTGGATCCGGGGGCAATCAGCCCCAGCATTTT.

The CDR3 DNA reads TGTGCCAGCAGCTTAGGTAGCGGGAGTTGGCCCCCCCTAATCTACGAGCAGTACTTC. This encodes CASSLGSGSWPPLIYEQYF. The gene calls are TRBV7-2 and TRBJ2-7; 9 bases are a match to TRBD2. Germline values: CDR1 SGHTA, CDR2 FQGNSA. J lost 3 bases, V lost 1 base, and 16 bases had no gene match. CDR3 length equals 19 residues.

The gene calls are TRBV19 and TRBJ2-7; D perhaps matches TRBD1 (6 bases). Germline V gene lookup returns CDR1 LNHDA and CDR2 SQIVND (reference sequence). The CDR3 has 15 residues. V was cut by 2 bases and J by 3 bases, with 14 bases left in between. The CDR3 DNA sequence: TGTGCCAGTAGTATACAGACAGGATCCTTCTACGAGCAGTACTTC. Protein sequence: CASSIQTGSFYEQYF.

The genes are TRBV7-2 and TRBJ2-7; D may be TRBD1 (5 bases). Trimming removed 5 bases at V and 0 bases at J, with 17 bases between. This CDR3 has 16 amino acids. Germline V gene sequence: CDR1 SGHTA, CDR2 FQGNSA. The CDR3 region has the DNA TGTGCCAGCAGCCACCAGACAGCCCAATCCTCCTACGAGCAGTACTTC. It specifies CASSHQTAQSSYEQYF.

V and J are TRBV7-9 and TRBJ2-1, with a tentative D call TRBD1 (6 bases). This CDR3 has 14 residues. Germline CDR1 and CDR2: SEHNR and FQNEAQ (reference sequence). Between the trimmed V and J ends, which lost 5 bases and 8 bases, there was a span of 16 bases. CDR3 DNA: TGTGCCAGCAGCCCAACCTACAGGGAGTATGAGCAGTTCTTC. It encodes CASSPTYREYEQFF.

The chain carries TRBV9 and TRBJ2-1, with 7 positions matching TRBD2. V dropped 4 bases and J dropped 8; count of bases not matched to a gene: 18. The CDR3 extends over 17 amino acids. CDR1 is SGDLS, CDR2 YYNGEE, per germline. For the CDR3, the DNA is TGTGCCAGCAGCTCTGTGAGGAGCGGGGTCGCTGGGGATGAGCAGTTCTTC. Protein sequence: CASSSVRSGVAGDEQFF.

J is TRBJ1-5 and V is TRBV11-2; 8 nucleotides match TRBD1. The trim removed 1 base at V and 8 bases at J, leaving 7 bases unmatched. Germline V gene data show CDR1 as SGHAT and CDR2 as FQNNGV. CDR3 length: 15 amino acids. CDR3 sequence reads: CASSLGAQGAEPQHF. CDR3 nucleotides: TGTGCCAGCAGCTTAGGTGCGCAGGGGGCTGAGCCCCAGCATTTT.

J is TRBJ2-7 and V is TRBV6-1; possibly TRBD1 for D (6 bases). Trimming removed 2 bases at V and 6 bases at J, with 8 bases between. The germline gives CDR1 MNHNS, CDR2 SASEGT. The CDR3 sequence is 12 residues long. Written as DNA, the CDR3 is TGTGCCAGCAGTGAAAACAGGGCCGAGCAGTACTTC. Encoded protein: CASSENRAEQYF.

The J gene is TRBJ2-1, the V gene TRBV6-6; 9 bases agree with TRBD2. The length of the CDR3 is 16 residues. CDR1 is MNHNY and CDR2 is SVGAGI in the germline V gene (reference sequence). J was trimmed by 5 bases and V by 4 bases; bases with no gene match: 9. The CDR3 region is CASSSSGGGGNNEQFF. The CDR3, as DNA: TGTGCCAGCAGTTCATCCGGCGGGGGGGGGAACAATGAGCAGTTCTTC.

The V call is TRBV5-6, the J call TRBJ2-3, with 10 bases lining up with TRBD2. The CDR3 is 16 residues long. V was clipped by 2 bases and J by 2 bases; unmatched bases: 5. Germline V gives CDR1 SGHDT, CDR2 YYEEEE. The DNA of the CDR3 is TGTGCCAGCAGCTTAGGAACTAGCGGGGCCACAGATACGCAGTATTTT. Protein: CASSLGTSGATDTQYF.

The chain links TRBV5-4 to TRBJ1-1; D is uncertain. The ends were cut back, 3 bases at V and 0 bases at J, with 9 bases in the middle. This CDR3 is 14 amino acids long. Germline assignment: CDR1 SGHNT and CDR2 YYREEE (reference sequence). The CDR3 reads CASSSIEMNTEAFF. CDR3 sequence (DNA): TGTGCCAGCAGCTCTATCGAAATGAACACTGAAGCTTTCTTT.

The chain recombines TRBV7-9 with TRBJ1-1; D is ambiguous. The germline V gene encodes CDR1 SEHNR and CDR2 FQNEAQ (reference sequence). This CDR3 has 14 amino acids. V was trimmed by 2 bases and J by 0 bases, leaving 7 bases between them. CDR3 sequence reads: CASSLTDMNTEAFF. The CDR3 nucleotides read TGTGCCAGCAGCTTAACAGACATGAACACTGAAGCTTTCTTT.